The 14 T cell receptor beta chains reported below all come from one sample, sequenced in a study of T cell responses to AZD1222 COVID-19 vaccine. Here immunoSEQ multiplex PCR was the method, and the copy in TCRdb shows in-frame clones only, minus some. Of 60,000 to 85,000 clones in the sample, around nine tenths were seen once. Sequences were derived from peripheral blood, sampled 28 days after the second dose of the MenACWY control vaccine. The origin of the receptors is an adult who received the MenACWY meningococcal vaccine as a control.

The CDR3 region has the DNA TGTGCCAGCAGTCCACGTGGTAGCGGGGCCTCCTACGAGCAGTACTTC. Translated: CASSPRGSGASYEQYF. The rearrangement uses TRBV28 and TRBJ2-7, with 8 bases aligning to TRBD2. CDR1 is MDHEN, CDR2 SYDVKM, per germline. CDR3 length: 16 amino acids. V lost 5 bases and J lost 0; bases outside the gene matches: 9.

The CDR3 bases are TGTGCCAGCAGCCTGCGGGGGACAGGCGGTACTGAAGCTTTCTTT. It specifies CASSLRGTGGTEAFF. The chain carries TRBV5-4 and TRBJ1-1; TRBD1 agrees at 8 bases. This CDR3 has 15 amino acids. J gave up 5 bases and V 4 bases, and 10 bases lay outside the gene matches. Germline-derived CDR1 and CDR2 are SGHNT and YYREEE (reference sequence).

The gene calls are TRBV5-1 and TRBJ2-5; the D gene is possibly TRBD2 (6 bases). This CDR3 has 16 residues. Germline loops: CDR1 SGHRS, CDR2 YFSETQ. V was pared by 3 bases and J by 5 bases, with 20 bases between. The CDR3 loop is CASSWAGVPGRETQYF. In DNA form, the CDR3 reads TGCGCCAGCAGCTGGGCGGGTGTTCCGGGGAGGGAGACCCAGTACTTC.

In its sample, this clone was seen once. V is TRBV7-9 and J is TRBJ1-6, with TRBD1 matching over 9 bases. The germline V gene has CDR1 SEHNR and CDR2 FQNEAQ (reference sequence). This CDR3 has 14 amino acids. The V and J ends lost 4 bases and 8 bases, in that order; junction bases with no gene match: 3. The CDR3 nucleotides read TGTGCCAGCAGCTCAGGGACAGGGCATTCACCCCTCCACTTT. Amino acids: CASSSGTGHSPLHF.

V is TRBV30 and J is TRBJ1-3; maybe TRBD1 (5 bases). The CDR3 length is 14 residues. Trimming shortened V by 3 bases and J by 4 bases, and 13 bases separated the two germline ends. Germline CDR1 reads GTSNPN; CDR2 reads SVGIG (reference sequence). CDR3 in amino acids: CAWRTQGFGNTIYF. The CDR3 DNA sequence: TGTGCCTGGAGGACTCAGGGTTTCGGAAACACCATATATTTT.

The chain combines TRBV27 with TRBJ1-5; D might be TRBD1 (5 bases). The CDR3 has 15 amino acids. Trimming took 5 bases from V and 7 from J, leaving 18 bases between them. Germline V lookup: CDR1 MNHEY, CDR2 SMNVEV (reference sequence). The DNA of the CDR3 is TGTGCCAGCAGTCCGGGACTCAGAGTAGGACAGCCCCAGCATTTT. Its protein product is CASSPGLRVGQPQHF.

The rearrangement joins TRBV6-2 or TRBV6-3 to TRBJ2-2; 10 positions agree with TRBD2. Germline V gives CDR1 MNHEY, CDR2 SVGEGT. The CDR3 spans 14 residues. Trimming took 4 bases from V and 6 from J; bases not matched to a gene: 2. The CDR3 reads CASSWTSGSGELFF. In DNA form, the CDR3 reads TGTGCCAGCAGTTGGACTAGCGGCTCCGGGGAGCTGTTTTTT.

This rearrangement joins TRBV11-2 to TRBJ2-7; 8 positions match TRBD1. J lost 3 bases, V lost 5 bases, and 12 bases had no gene match. This CDR3 has 16 amino acids. Germline assignment: CDR1 SGHAT and CDR2 FQNNGV. CDR3 sequence (DNA): TGTGCCAGCAGCGTTAGAGGTGGACAGGGATTCTACGAGCAGTACTTC. Its translation: CASSVRGGQGFYEQYF.

This chain uses TRBV29-1 with TRBJ2-7; TRBD2 might be the D (7 bases). CDR1 is SQVTM, CDR2 ANQGSEA, per germline. This CDR3 has 14 amino acids. V was shortened by 4 bases and J by 0 bases, with 13 bases between the two germline ends. The CDR3 DNA reads as TGCAGCGTTGCCGCGGGGGCCTTCTCCTACGAGCAGTACTTC. Protein product: CSVAAGAFSYEQYF.

In its sample, this clone was seen once. The chain has TRBV9 and TRBJ1-6; D uncertain. CDR3 length: 13 residues. The germline V gene has CDR1 SGDLS and CDR2 YYNGEE. V was pared by 7 bases and J by 7 bases, with 12 bases between. The CDR3 DNA is TGTGCCAGCCGCCGAGGGAACAATTCACCCCTCCACTTT. It specifies CASRRGNNSPLHF.

This chain uses TRBV7-2 with TRBJ2-3; 8 bases fit TRBD2. This CDR3 has 15 residues. The V gene's germline CDR1 is SGHTA and CDR2 FQGNSA. V lost 6 bases and J lost 2; bases outside the gene matches: 7. The DNA of the CDR3 is TGTGCCAGCAGTCTAGGGCGGGGGGTCACAGATACGCAGTATTTT. Protein sequence: CASSLGRGVTDTQYF.

The chain is built from TRBV19 and TRBJ1-5; tentatively, D is TRBD1 (5 bases). The CDR3 is made up of 15 amino acids. Deletions cut 1 base from V and 9 bases from J, with 16 bases between. The V gene's germline CDR1 is LNHDA and CDR2 SQIVND (reference sequence). The CDR3 nucleotides are TGTGCCAGTAGTATAGGTCGGATGGGGGATTGGCCCCAGCATTTT. It yields the protein CASSIGRMGDWPQHF. Full variable domain (remainder filled in from reference TRBV19 and TRBJ1-5): DGGITQSPKYLFRKEGQNVTLSCEQNLNHDAMYWYRQDPGQGLRLIYYSQIVNDFQKGDIAEGYSVSREKKESFPLTVTSAQKNPTAFYLCASSIGRMGDWPQHFGDGTRLSIL.

The rearrangement joins TRBV3-1 (or the pseudogene TRBV3-2) to TRBJ1-2; 9 bases fit TRBD1. Trimming removed 0 bases from V and 4 bases from J; junction bases left unmatched: 3. CDR3 length: 15 amino acids. Per the germline V gene, CDR1 is LGHDT and CDR2 is YNNKEL (reference sequence). CDR3 sequence: CASSQDRDRVYGYTF. The CDR3 DNA sequence: TGTGCCAGCAGCCAAGATCGGGACAGGGTCTATGGCTACACCTTC.

V usage is TRBV9 and J usage is TRBJ1-2; 10 bases are shared with TRBD1. Germline CDR1 reads SGDLS; CDR2 reads YYNGEE. V shed 3 bases, J shed 8 bases, and the junction held 7 bases outside the gene matches. The CDR3 is 14 residues long. The CDR3 loop is CASSGRDRGAGYTF. DNA for the CDR3: TGTGCCAGCAGCGGCCGGGACAGGGGTGCCGGCTACACCTTC.